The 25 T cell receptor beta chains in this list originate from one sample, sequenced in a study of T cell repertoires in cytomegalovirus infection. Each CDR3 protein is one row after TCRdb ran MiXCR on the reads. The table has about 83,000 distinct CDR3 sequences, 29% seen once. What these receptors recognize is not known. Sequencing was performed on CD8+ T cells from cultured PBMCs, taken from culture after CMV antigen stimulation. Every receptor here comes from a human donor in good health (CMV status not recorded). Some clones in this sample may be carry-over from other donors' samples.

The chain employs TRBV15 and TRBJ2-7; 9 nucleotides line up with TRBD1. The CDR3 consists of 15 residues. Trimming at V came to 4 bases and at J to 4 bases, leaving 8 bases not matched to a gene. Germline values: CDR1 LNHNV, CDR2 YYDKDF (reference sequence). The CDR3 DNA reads TGTGCCACCAGCACCGGGACAGGGCCCCCTTACGAGCAGTACTTC. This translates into CATSTGTGPPYEQYF.

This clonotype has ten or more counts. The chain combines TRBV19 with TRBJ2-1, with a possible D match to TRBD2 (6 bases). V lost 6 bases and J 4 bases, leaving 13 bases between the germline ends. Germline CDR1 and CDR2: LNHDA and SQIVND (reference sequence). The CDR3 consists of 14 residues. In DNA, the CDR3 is TGTGCCAGTAGCTTCGGGAGTCGGTACAATGAGCAGTTCTTC. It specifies CASSFGSRYNEQFF.

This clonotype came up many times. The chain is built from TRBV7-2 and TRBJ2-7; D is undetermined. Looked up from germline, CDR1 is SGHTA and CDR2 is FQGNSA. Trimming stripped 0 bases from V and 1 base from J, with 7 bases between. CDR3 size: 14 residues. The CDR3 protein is CASSLAGSSYEQYF. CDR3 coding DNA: TGTGCCAGCAGCTTAGCGGGAAGTTCCTACGAGCAGTACTTC. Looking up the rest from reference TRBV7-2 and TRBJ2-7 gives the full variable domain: GAGVSQSPSNKVTEKGKDVELRCDPISGHTALYWYRQSLGQGLEFLIYFQGNSAPDKSGLPSDRFSAERTGGSVSTLTIQRTQQEDSAVYLCASSLAGSSYEQYFGPGTRLTVT.

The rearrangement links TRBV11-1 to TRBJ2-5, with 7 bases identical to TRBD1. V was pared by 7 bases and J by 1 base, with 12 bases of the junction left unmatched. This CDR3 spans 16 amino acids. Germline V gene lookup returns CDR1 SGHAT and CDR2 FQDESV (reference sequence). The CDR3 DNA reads TGTGCCAGCACCTACTGGGACAGCGAGTCCCAAGAGACCCAGTACTTC. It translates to CASTYWDSESQETQYF.

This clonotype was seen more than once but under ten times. DNA for the CDR3: TGCAGCGTTGATATAGGGTACGAGCAGTACTTC. It yields the protein CSVDIGYEQYF. The chain recombines TRBV29-1 with TRBJ2-7, with D unresolved. Germline V gene sequence: CDR1 SQVTM, CDR2 ANQGSEA. The V end was cut by 3 bases, the J end by 4 bases, with 7 bases between. The CDR3 contains 11 residues.

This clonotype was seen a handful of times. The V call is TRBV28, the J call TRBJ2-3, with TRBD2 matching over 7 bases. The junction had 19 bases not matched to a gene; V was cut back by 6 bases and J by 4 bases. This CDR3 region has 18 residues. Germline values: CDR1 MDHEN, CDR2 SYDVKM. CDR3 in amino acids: CASSHLRLAEGGSDTQYF. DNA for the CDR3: TGTGCCAGCAGCCACCTCCGACTGGCCGAGGGAGGGTCAGATACGCAGTATTTT.

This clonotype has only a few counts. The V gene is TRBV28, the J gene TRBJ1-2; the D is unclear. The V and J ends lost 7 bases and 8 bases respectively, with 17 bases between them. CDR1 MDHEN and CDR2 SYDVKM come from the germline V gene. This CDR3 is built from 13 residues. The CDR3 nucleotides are TGTGCCAGCACCCCCCCCGGCCCGACGGGCTACACCTTC. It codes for CASTPPGPTGYTF.

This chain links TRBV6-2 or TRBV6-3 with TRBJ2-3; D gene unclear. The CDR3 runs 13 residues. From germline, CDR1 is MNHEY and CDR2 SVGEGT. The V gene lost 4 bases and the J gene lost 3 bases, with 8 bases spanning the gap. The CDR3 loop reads CASSFQRTDTQYF. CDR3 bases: TGTGCCAGCAGTTTCCAGAGGACAGATACGCAGTATTTT.

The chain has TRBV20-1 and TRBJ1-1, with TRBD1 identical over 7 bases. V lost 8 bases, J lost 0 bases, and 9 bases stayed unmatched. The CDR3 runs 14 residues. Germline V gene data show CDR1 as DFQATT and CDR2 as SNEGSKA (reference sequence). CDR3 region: CSQRDSLVNTEAFF. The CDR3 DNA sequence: TGCAGTCAACGGGACAGCCTTGTGAACACTGAAGCTTTCTTT.

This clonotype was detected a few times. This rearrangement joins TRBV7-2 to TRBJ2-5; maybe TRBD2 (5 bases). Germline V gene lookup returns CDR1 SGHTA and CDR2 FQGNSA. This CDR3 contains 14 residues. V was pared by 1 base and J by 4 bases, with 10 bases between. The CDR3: CASSLETSSETQYF. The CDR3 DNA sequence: TGTGCCAGCAGCTTAGAAACTAGTTCAGAGACCCAGTACTTC.

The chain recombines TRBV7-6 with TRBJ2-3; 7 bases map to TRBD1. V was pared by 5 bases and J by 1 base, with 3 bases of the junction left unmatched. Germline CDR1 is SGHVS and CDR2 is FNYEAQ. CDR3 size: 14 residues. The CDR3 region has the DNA TGTGCCAGCAGCGAAACAGGGGGCACAGATACGCAGTATTTT. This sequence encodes CASSETGGTDTQYF.

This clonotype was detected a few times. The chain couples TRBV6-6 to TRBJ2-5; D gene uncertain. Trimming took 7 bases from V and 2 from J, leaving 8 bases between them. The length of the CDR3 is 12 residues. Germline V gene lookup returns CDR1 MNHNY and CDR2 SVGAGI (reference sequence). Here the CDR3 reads CASTVGQETQYF. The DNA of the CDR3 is TGTGCCAGCACCGTCGGACAAGAGACCCAGTACTTC.

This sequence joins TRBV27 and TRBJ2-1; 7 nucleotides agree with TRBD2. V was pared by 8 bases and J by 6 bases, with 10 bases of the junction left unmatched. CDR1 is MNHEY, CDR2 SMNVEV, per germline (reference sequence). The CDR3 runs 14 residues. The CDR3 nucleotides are TGTGCCAGCGCCCGGGGGGTATTGGGCAATGAGCAGTTCTTC. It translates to CASARGVLGNEQFF.

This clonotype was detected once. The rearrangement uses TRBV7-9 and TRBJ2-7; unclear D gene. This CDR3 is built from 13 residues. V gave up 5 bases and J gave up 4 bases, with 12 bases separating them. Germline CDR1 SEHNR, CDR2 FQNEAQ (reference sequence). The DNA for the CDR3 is TGTGCCAGCAGCCCCCAGTTGACTTACGAGCAGTACTTC. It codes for CASSPQLTYEQYF.

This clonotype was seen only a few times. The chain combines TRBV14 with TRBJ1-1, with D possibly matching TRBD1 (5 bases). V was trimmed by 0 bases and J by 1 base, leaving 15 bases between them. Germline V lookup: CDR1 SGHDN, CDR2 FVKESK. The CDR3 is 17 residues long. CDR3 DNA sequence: TGTGCCAGCAGCCAAGATCGGGGGTACACAGGGAACACTGAAGCTTTCTTT. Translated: CASSQDRGYTGNTEAFF.

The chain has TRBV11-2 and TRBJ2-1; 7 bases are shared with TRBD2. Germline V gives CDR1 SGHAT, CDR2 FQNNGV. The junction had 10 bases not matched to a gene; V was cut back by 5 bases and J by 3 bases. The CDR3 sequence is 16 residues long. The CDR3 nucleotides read TGTGCCAGCAGCCTAACCCGAGCGGGAATCTACAATGAGCAGTTCTTC. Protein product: CASSLTRAGIYNEQFF.

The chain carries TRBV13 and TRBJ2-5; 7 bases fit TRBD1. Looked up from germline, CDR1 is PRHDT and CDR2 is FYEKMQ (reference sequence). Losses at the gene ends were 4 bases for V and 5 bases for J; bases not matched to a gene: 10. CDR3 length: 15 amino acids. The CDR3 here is CASSSYRGPRETQYF. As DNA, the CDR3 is TGTGCCAGCAGCTCTTACAGGGGACCTCGGGAGACCCAGTACTTC.

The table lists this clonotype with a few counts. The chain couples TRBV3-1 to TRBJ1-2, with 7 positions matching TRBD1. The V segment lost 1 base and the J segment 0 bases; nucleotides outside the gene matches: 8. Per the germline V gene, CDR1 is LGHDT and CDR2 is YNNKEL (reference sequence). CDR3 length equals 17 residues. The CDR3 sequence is CASSQGPTGNPNYGYTF. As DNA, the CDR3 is TGTGCCAGCAGCCAAGGACCGACAGGGAACCCTAACTATGGCTACACCTTC.

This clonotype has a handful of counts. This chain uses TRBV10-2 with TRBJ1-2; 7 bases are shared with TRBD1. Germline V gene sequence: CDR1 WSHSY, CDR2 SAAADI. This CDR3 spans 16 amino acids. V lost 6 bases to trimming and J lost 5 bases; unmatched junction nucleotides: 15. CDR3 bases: TGCGCCAGCAGAGGGGACAGCGAAGGCTTGGGATATGGCTACACCTTC. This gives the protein CASRGDSEGLGYGYTF.

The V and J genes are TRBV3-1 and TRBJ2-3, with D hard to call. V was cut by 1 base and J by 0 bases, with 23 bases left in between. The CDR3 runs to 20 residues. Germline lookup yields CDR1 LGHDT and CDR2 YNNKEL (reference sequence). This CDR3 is CASSQARGVASHTSTDTQYF. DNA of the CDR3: TGTGCCAGCAGCCAAGCCCGAGGAGTAGCTAGTCACACTAGCACAGATACGCAGTATTTT.

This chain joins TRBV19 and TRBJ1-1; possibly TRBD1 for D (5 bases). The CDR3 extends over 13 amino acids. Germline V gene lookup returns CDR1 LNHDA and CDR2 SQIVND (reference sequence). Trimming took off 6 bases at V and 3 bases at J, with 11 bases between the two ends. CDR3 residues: CASRARGDTEAFF. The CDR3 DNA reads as TGTGCCAGTAGGGCCAGAGGGGACACTGAAGCTTTCTTT.

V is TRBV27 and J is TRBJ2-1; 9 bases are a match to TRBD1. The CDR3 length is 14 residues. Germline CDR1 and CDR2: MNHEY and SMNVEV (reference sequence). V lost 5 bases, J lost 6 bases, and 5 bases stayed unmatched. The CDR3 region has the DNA TGTGCCAGCAGTCTCGGGACAGGGCGCAATGAGCAGTTCTTC. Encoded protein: CASSLGTGRNEQFF.

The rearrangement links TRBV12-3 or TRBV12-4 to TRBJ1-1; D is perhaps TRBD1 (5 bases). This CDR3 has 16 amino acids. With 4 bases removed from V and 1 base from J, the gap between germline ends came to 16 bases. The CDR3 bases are TGTGCCAGCAGTTCATACAACCGGGACTGGAACACTGAAGCTTTCTTT. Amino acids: CASSSYNRDWNTEAFF.

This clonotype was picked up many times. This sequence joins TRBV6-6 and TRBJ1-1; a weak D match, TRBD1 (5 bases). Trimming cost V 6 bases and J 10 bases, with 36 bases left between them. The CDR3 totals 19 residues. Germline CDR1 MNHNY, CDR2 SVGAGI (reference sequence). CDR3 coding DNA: TGTGCCAGCAGGTCTTTTATGGACACCGACACAATCAATGCGGGGTCAGCTTTCTTT. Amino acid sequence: CASRSFMDTDTINAGSAFF.

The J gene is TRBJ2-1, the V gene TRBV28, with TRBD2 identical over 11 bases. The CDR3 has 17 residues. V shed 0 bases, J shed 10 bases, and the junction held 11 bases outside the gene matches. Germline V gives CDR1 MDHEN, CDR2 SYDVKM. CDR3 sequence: CASSLWNLAGGPGEQFF. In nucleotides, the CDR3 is TGTGCCAGCAGTTTATGGAACCTAGCGGGGGGTCCGGGCGAGCAGTTCTTC.